Following are 7 T cell receptor beta chains from one sample sequenced in a study of vaccination and CD4 T cells after COVID-19. The treatment was: roughly nine-day PBMC culture with coronavirus spike peptide pools or control peptides (ViraFEST assay). The assay that was used to sequence DNA from cultured CD4+ T cells was the Oncomine TCR Beta short-read assay. TCRdb ran MiXCR on the PCR reads and lists one entry per CDR3 protein. The sample consists of 10,000 to 15,000 distinct CDR3 sequences, around 74% of them appearing once. No antigen has been assigned to these receptors. The sequenced sample was CD4+ T cells from blood, cultured in vitro, obtained after SARS-CoV-2 vaccination. These receptors originate from a human donor who received a COVID-19 vaccine.

The chain links TRBV15 to TRBJ1-1; a possible D gene is TRBD1 (5 bases). The CDR3 totals 17 residues. V was clipped by 2 bases and J by 0 bases, with 16 bases between them. CDR1 LNHNV and CDR2 YYDKDF come from the germline V gene (reference sequence). The CDR3 sequence is CATSRIRDGYMNTEAFF. CDR3 nucleotide sequence: TGTGCCACCAGCAGAATAAGGGACGGATACATGAACACTGAAGCTTTCTTT. The full variable domain, completed using reference TRBV15 and TRBJ1-1, is DAMVIQNPRYQVTQFGKPVTLSCSQTLNHNVMYWYQQKSSQAPKLLFHYYDKDFNNEADTPDNFQSRRPNTSFCFLDIRSPGLGDTAMYLCATSRIRDGYMNTEAFFGQGTRLTVV.

The chain employs TRBV12-3 or TRBV12-4 and TRBJ2-7; no reliable D call. The CDR3 has 16 amino acids. The V gene lost 5 bases and the J gene lost 0 bases, with 17 bases spanning the gap. CDR3 amino acids: CASSPKRTSSSYEQYF. The CDR3 DNA reads TGTGCCAGCAGTCCTAAGAGGACCTCATCCTCCTACGAGCAGTACTTC.

The chain has TRBV6-5 and TRBJ2-7, with 8 bases that match TRBD2. Germline V CDR1 and CDR2: MNHEY, SVGAGI. The CDR3 length is 12 residues. The V and J ends lost 2 bases and 12 bases, in that order; junction bases with no gene match: 6. The DNA of the CDR3 is TGTGCCAGCAGTTACGAACGGGGGGGCCTGTACTTC. Translation gives CASSYERGGLYF.

This chain uses TRBV19 with TRBJ2-4; 9 bases align to TRBD2. Unmatched junction bases numbered 9, after V lost 7 bases and J lost 2 bases. CDR3 length equals 16 residues. Germline values: CDR1 LNHDA, CDR2 SQIVND (reference sequence). The CDR3 sequence: CASTTIAGVSKNIQYF. The CDR3 bases are TGTGCCAGTACTACTATAGCGGGGGTCTCCAAAAACATTCAGTACTTC.

The rearrangement uses TRBV18 and TRBJ1-2; 10 bases map to TRBD1. Per the germline V gene, CDR1 is KGHSH and CDR2 is LQKENI. The CDR3 length is 15 residues. The V and J ends lost 3 bases and 3 bases, in that order; junction bases with no gene match: 4. The CDR3 DNA reads TGTGCCAGCTCACCTCTGGACAGGGGGGACTATGGCTACACCTTC. Protein product: CASSPLDRGDYGYTF.

This clonotype was detected once. The chain has TRBV12-3 or TRBV12-4 and TRBJ1-2; D call uncertain. The CDR3 has 12 amino acids. The ends were cut back, 2 bases at V and 4 bases at J, with 5 bases in the middle. CDR3 sequence: CASSLYLYGYTF. The CDR3 DNA reads TGTGCCAGCAGTTTATACCTCTATGGCTACACCTTC.

The chain carries TRBV30 and TRBJ1-1; 11 positions match TRBD1. The germline V gene encodes CDR1 GTSNPN and CDR2 SVGIG (reference sequence). This CDR3 contains 15 residues. Trimming took 4 bases from V and 8 from J; bases not matched to a gene: 12. The CDR3 sequence is CAWKQTGTGGIEAFF. In nucleotides, the CDR3 is TGTGCCTGGAAACAGACGGGGACAGGGGGAATCGAAGCTTTCTTT.